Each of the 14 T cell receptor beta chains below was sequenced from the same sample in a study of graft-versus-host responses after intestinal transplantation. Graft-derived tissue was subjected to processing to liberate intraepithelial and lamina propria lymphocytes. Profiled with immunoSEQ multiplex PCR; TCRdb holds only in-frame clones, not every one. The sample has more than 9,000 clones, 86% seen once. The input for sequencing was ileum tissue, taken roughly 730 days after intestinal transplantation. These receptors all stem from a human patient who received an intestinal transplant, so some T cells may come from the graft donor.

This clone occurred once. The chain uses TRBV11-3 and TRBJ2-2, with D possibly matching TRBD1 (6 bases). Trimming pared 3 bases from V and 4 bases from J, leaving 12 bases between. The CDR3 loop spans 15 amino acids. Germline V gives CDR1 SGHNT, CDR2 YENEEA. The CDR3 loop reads CASSFRGKGTGELFF. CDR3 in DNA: TGTGCCAGCAGCTTCAGGGGAAAGGGCACCGGGGAGCTGTTTTTT.

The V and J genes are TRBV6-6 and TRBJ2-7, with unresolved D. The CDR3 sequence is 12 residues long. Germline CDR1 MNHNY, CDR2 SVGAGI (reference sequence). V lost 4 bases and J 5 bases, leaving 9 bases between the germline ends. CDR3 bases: TGTGCCAGCAGTTCCACCACGGACGAGCAGTACTTC. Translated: CASSSTTDEQYF.

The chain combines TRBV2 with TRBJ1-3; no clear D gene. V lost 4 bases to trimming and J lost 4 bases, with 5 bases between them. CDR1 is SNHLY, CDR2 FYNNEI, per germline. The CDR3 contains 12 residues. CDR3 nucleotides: TGTGCCAGCAGTGCCAGGGGAAACACCATATATTTT. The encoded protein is CASSARGNTIYF. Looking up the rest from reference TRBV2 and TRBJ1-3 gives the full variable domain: EPEVTQTPSHQVTQMGQEVILRCVPISNHLYFYWYRQILGQKVEFLVSFYNNEISEKSEIFDDQFSVERPDGSNFTLKIRSTKLEDSAMYFCASSARGNTIYFGEGSWLTVV.

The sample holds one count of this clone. The chain's CDR3 is CASIRGQGNEKLFF. CDR3 DNA sequence: TGTGCCAGCATAAGGGGACAGGGTAATGAAAAACTGTTTTTT. J is TRBJ1-4 and V is TRBV2; 9 bases map to TRBD1. CDR3 length: 14 amino acids. Germline-derived CDR1 and CDR2 are SNHLY and FYNNEI. J was trimmed by 4 bases and V by 7 bases; bases with no gene match: 4.

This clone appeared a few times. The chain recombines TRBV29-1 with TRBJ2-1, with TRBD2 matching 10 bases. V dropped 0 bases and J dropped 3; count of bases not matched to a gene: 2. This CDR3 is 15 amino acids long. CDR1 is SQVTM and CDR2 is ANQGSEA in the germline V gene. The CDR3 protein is CSVEELAGYYNEQFF. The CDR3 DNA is TGCAGCGTTGAAGAACTAGCGGGATACTACAATGAGCAGTTCTTC.

The CDR3 DNA is TGTGCCAGCAGCCTAGGGGGAAGCAATCAGCCCCAGCATTTT. Protein: CASSLGGSNQPQHF. The chain has TRBV2 and TRBJ1-5; the D gene is possibly TRBD1 (6 bases). V was clipped by 6 bases and J by 1 base, with 10 bases between them. Germline assignment: CDR1 SNHLY and CDR2 FYNNEI. The CDR3 runs to 14 residues.

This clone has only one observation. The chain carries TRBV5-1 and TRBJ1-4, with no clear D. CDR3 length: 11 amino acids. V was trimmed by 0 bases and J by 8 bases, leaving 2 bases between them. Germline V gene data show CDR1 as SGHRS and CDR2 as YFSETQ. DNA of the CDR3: TGCGCCAGCAGCTTGGGGGAAAAACTGTTTTTT. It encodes CASSLGEKLFF.

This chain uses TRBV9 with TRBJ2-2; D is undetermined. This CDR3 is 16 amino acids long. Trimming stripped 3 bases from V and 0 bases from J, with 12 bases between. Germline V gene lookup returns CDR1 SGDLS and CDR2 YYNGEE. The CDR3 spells CASSGLSHTNTGELFF. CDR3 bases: TGTGCCAGCAGCGGCTTATCGCACACGAACACCGGGGAGCTGTTTTTT.

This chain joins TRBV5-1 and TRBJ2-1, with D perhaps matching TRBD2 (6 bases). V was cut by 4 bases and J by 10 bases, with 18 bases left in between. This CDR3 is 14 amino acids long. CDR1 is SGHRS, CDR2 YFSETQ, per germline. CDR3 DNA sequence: TGCGCCAGCAGCATGGACGGAGCTCGGGAGGAGCAGTTCTTC. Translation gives CASSMDGAREEQFF.

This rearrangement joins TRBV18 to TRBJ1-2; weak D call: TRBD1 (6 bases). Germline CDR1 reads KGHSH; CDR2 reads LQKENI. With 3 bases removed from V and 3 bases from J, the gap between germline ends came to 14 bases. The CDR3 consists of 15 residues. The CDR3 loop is CASSPSGQHHYGYTF. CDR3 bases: TGTGCCAGCTCACCCTCAGGACAGCACCACTATGGCTACACCTTC.

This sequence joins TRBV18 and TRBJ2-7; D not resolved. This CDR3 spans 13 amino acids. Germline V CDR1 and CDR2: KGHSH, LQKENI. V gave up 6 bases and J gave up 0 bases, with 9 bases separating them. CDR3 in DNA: TGTGCCAGCTCGGCGACAAGCTCCTACGAGCAGTACTTC. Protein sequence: CASSATSSYEQYF.

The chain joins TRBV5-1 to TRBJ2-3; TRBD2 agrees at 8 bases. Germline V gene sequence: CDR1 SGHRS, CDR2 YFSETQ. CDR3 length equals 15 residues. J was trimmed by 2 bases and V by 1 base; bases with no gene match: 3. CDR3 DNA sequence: TGCGCCAGCAGCTTGACGGGGGGGCCCACAGATACGCAGTATTTT. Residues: CASSLTGGPTDTQYF.

DNA for the CDR3: TGCAGCGTTGATCTTGACAGGTGGGACAATGAGCAGTTCTTC. It yields the protein CSVDLDRWDNEQFF. J is TRBJ2-1 and V is TRBV29-1; D may be TRBD1 (6 bases). Germline assignment: CDR1 SQVTM and CDR2 ANQGSEA. Trimming pared 3 bases from V and 5 bases from J, leaving 14 bases between. The CDR3 contains 14 residues.

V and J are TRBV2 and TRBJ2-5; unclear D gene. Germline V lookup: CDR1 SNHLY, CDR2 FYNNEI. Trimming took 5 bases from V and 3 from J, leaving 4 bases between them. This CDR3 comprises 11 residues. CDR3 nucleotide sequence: TGTGCCAGCAGTACTAAAGAGACCCAGTACTTC. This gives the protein CASSTKETQYF.